This passage covers 30 T cell receptor beta chains from one sample sequenced in a study of CD8 T cells in ankylosing spondylitis (dated by TCRdb to the late 2010s). The full study reports these points: A TCR beta motif of fewer than 10 highly homologous amino acid variants appeared characteristic of blood from ankylosing spondylitis patients.

For these receptors, no antigen is known. Libraries were constructed by 5' RACE. TCRdb records Illumina HiSeq 2500 as the sequencer. TCRdb cleaned the public reads at Q25 with fastp, built clones with MiXCR and kept in-frame beta chains. Merged by CDR3 protein, the rows form single entries marked with the most common genes and DNA. In all, the sample holds a few hundred thousand distinct CDR3 sequences, and approximately 20% of those were seen once. About two fifths of the sample belongs to the ten largest clones. Sequences were obtained from blood, either unsorted or a sorted T cell fraction (not recorded which). The receptors were gathered from a male donor with ankylosing spondylitis.

The rearrangement uses TRBV28 and TRBJ1-5; 9 bases line up with TRBD1. Losses at the gene ends were 6 bases for V and 0 bases for J; bases not matched to a gene: 6. Germline V gives CDR1 MDHEN, CDR2 SYDVKM. The CDR3 covers 16 residues. CDR3 sequence: CASSSGTGSSNQPQHF. The CDR3 region has the DNA TGTGCCAGCAGCTCCGGGACAGGGAGTAGCAATCAGCCCCAGCATTTT.

V usage is TRBV7-9 and J usage is TRBJ2-1; 9 nucleotides align to TRBD2. Per the germline V gene, CDR1 is SEHNR and CDR2 is FQNEAQ (reference sequence). The length of the CDR3 is 15 residues. The V segment lost 4 bases and the J segment 4 bases; nucleotides outside the gene matches: 5. CDR3 in DNA: TGTGCCAGCAGCTCGTGGCGGGAGGGATACAATGAGCAGTTCTTC. It is translated as CASSSWREGYNEQFF.

In its sample, this clonotype was seen many times. V is TRBV30 and J is TRBJ2-3; a possible D gene is TRBD1 (6 bases). From germline, CDR1 is GTSNPN and CDR2 SVGIG (reference sequence). The CDR3 runs 15 residues. Trimming pared 4 bases from V and 0 bases from J, leaving 14 bases between. Here the CDR3 reads CAWTPGTTSTDTQYF. As DNA, the CDR3 is TGTGCCTGGACCCCAGGGACAACAAGCACAGATACGCAGTATTTT.

Comment on this clonotype: A junction end diverges from the germline sequence, so it may reflect a read error. This sequence joins TRBV15 and TRBJ1-1; possibly TRBD1 for D (5 bases). This CDR3 has 16 residues. The germline V gene has CDR1 LNHNV and CDR2 YYDKDF (reference sequence). The DNA for the CDR3 is TGTACCACCAGCCAGGGCAGGGATAGAGAGAACACTGAAGCTTTCTTT. Translated, it gives CTTSQGRDRENTEAFF.

The rearrangement links TRBV7-6 to TRBJ2-3, with D perhaps given as TRBD1 or TRBD2 (5 bases each). The CDR3 runs to 19 residues. V was trimmed by 2 bases and J by 1 base, leaving 22 bases between them. Per the germline V gene, CDR1 is SGHVS and CDR2 is FNYEAQ. Here the CDR3 reads CASSLPGAVSDEGTDTQYF. Here the CDR3 DNA reads TGTGCCAGCAGCTTACCCGGGGCGGTGAGCGACGAGGGCACAGATACGCAGTATTTT.

This clonotype has ten or more counts. The rearrangement uses TRBV12-3 or TRBV12-4 and TRBJ2-3, with 9 bases identical to TRBD2. V lost 5 bases and J lost 0; bases outside the gene matches: 0. The CDR3 sequence is 14 residues long. The CDR3 nucleotides read TGTGCCAGCAGTACTAGCGGGAGCACAGATACGCAGTATTTT. Protein: CASSTSGSTDTQYF.

This chain joins TRBV27 and TRBJ1-2; D call uncertain. The CDR3 runs to 13 residues. Germline CDR1 and CDR2: MNHEY and SMNVEV (reference sequence). The V end lost 7 bases, the J end lost 6 bases, and 15 bases lay between the germline ends. The CDR3 DNA is TGTGCCAGCACCTCGGACGAGGCCCATGGCTACACCTTC. Translation gives CASTSDEAHGYTF.

This clonotype came up many times. J is TRBJ2-7 and V is TRBV29-1; D might be TRBD1 (6 bases). Between the trimmed V and J ends, which lost 4 bases and 5 bases, there was a span of 18 bases. CDR1 is SQVTM and CDR2 is ANQGSEA in the germline V gene. This CDR3 contains 14 residues. CDR3 DNA: TGCAGCGTTGCGGCACAGGGATATAAGGACGAGCAGTACTTC. It codes for CSVAAQGYKDEQYF.

The chain carries TRBV7-6 and TRBJ2-1; D gene uncertain. Germline CDR1 SGHVS, CDR2 FNYEAQ. Trimming removed 5 bases from V and 8 bases from J, with 13 bases in between. CDR3 length equals 13 residues. The DNA of the CDR3 is TGTGCCAGCAGCCCCGCGAGTATGTATGAGCAGTTCTTC. It encodes CASSPASMYEQFF.

The chain links TRBV19 to TRBJ2-1, with 8 bases that match TRBD2. V dropped 0 bases and J dropped 2; count of bases not matched to a gene: 3. This CDR3 has 16 amino acids. Looked up from germline, CDR1 is LNHDA and CDR2 is SQIVND (reference sequence). The CDR3 here is CASSIELGLAYNEQFF. The DNA for the CDR3 is TGTGCCAGTAGTATAGAATTGGGACTAGCCTACAATGAGCAGTTCTTC. Complete variable domain (other parts from reference TRBV19 and TRBJ2-1): DGGITQSPKYLFRKEGQNVTLSCEQNLNHDAMYWYRQDPGQGLRLIYYSQIVNDFQKGDIAEGYSVSREKKESFPLTVTSAQKNPTAFYLCASSIELGLAYNEQFFGPGTRLTVL.

This chain joins TRBV6-1 and TRBJ2-7; perhaps TRBD1 as D (5 bases). V was shortened by 10 bases and J by 6 bases, with 22 bases between the two germline ends. The CDR3 spans 14 residues. CDR1 is MNHNS, CDR2 SASEGT, per germline. The CDR3 DNA reads as TGTGCCACACGGACCTCGTGGGGCGTAGGCGAGCAGTACTTC. Encoded protein: CATRTSWGVGEQYF.

This clonotype was recorded a few times. The chain recombines TRBV20-1 with TRBJ1-2, with D unclear. V was pared by 4 bases and J by 7 bases, with 16 bases between. Germline CDR1 DFQATT, CDR2 SNEGSKA (reference sequence). The CDR3 has 13 amino acids. Here the CDR3 reads CSATFPDSRGYTF. CDR3 nucleotides: TGCAGTGCTACATTCCCAGACTCTCGTGGCTACACCTTC.

This clonotype was picked up many times. The V and J genes are TRBV9 and TRBJ2-7; 7 bases map to TRBD1. This CDR3 comprises 13 residues. Looked up from germline, CDR1 is SGDLS and CDR2 is YYNGEE. Losses at the gene ends were 3 bases for V and 2 bases for J; bases not matched to a gene: 2. In DNA, the CDR3 is TGTGCCAGCAGCGGGGGACAGACCTACGAGCAGTACTTC. It encodes CASSGGQTYEQYF.

This clonotype has just a few counts. V gene TRBV7-9 combines with J gene TRBJ2-3, with 10 bases identical to TRBD2. Germline CDR1 SEHNR, CDR2 FQNEAQ (reference sequence). V dropped 5 bases and J dropped 4; count of bases not matched to a gene: 9. The CDR3 runs 16 residues. The chain's CDR3 is CASSLTLAGTPDTQYF. The CDR3 DNA reads as TGTGCCAGCAGCCTCACACTAGCGGGAACGCCAGATACGCAGTATTTT. Complete variable domain (other parts from reference TRBV7-9 and TRBJ2-3): DTGVSQNPRHKITKRGQNVTFRCDPISEHNRLYWYRQTLGQGPEFLTYFQNEAQLEKSRLLSDRFSAERPKGSFSTLEIQRTEQGDSAMYLCASSLTLAGTPDTQYFGPGTRLTVL.

This clonotype was seen a handful of times. V gene TRBV2 combines with J gene TRBJ2-1; tentatively, D is TRBD2 (5 bases). Germline CDR1 SNHLY, CDR2 FYNNEI. CDR3 length: 11 amino acids. The ends were cut back, 7 bases at V and 7 bases at J, with 8 bases in the middle. The CDR3 nucleotides read TGTGCCAGCATCGGGGTGAATGAGCAGTTCTTC. This translates into CASIGVNEQFF. Supplemented by reference TRBV2 and TRBJ2-1, the full variable domain reads EPEVTQTPSHQVTQMGQEVILRCVPISNHLYFYWYRQILGQKVEFLVSFYNNEISEKSEIFDDQFSVERPDGSNFTLKIRSTKLEDSAMYFCASIGVNEQFFGPGTRLTVL.

This clonotype was seen many times. The V gene is TRBV24-1, the J gene TRBJ2-1; the D is unclear. CDR3 length: 14 residues. With 3 bases removed from V and 5 bases from J, the gap between germline ends came to 10 bases. The germline CDR1 and CDR2 sequences are KGHDR and SFDVKD. This CDR3 reads CATSDQGFNNEQFF. CDR3 coding DNA: TGTGCCACCAGTGATCAAGGGTTCAACAATGAGCAGTTCTTC.

The rearrangement uses TRBV4-1 and TRBJ1-1; a possible D gene is TRBD1 (5 bases). The CDR3 loop spans 16 amino acids. Trimming took 0 bases from V and 2 from J, leaving 13 bases between them. Germline CDR1 reads MGHRA; CDR2 reads YSYEKL. This CDR3 is CASSQDSWGGNTEAFF. In DNA form, the CDR3 reads TGCGCCAGCAGCCAAGATTCCTGGGGCGGAAACACTGAAGCTTTCTTT.

Only a few counts were recorded for this clonotype. The rearrangement uses TRBV7-8 and TRBJ2-5; 7 bases agree with TRBD2. This CDR3 has 17 amino acids. Germline assignment: CDR1 SGHVS and CDR2 FQNEAQ. Trimming took 2 bases from V and 5 from J; bases not matched to a gene: 14. In nucleotides, the CDR3 is TGTGCCAGCAGCTTACGGGAGGCACGGAACCTAGGGGAGACCCAGTACTTC. Its translation: CASSLREARNLGETQYF.

This chain joins TRBV2 and TRBJ2-1; TRBD2 matches at 13 bases. This CDR3 is built from 16 residues. Germline values: CDR1 SNHLY, CDR2 FYNNEI. The V and J ends lost 5 bases and 3 bases, in that order; junction bases with no gene match: 4. The CDR3 coding sequence is TGTGCCAGCAGTAGAGGACTAGCGGGGGACTACAATGAGCAGTTCTTC. Its protein product is CASSRGLAGDYNEQFF.

Ten or more counts support this clonotype. The chain joins TRBV4-1 to TRBJ2-1, with unresolved D. The V gene's germline CDR1 is MGHRA and CDR2 YSYEKL. V was clipped by 6 bases and J by 3 bases, with 9 bases between them. This CDR3 has 13 residues. The CDR3 sequence is CASRHPDYNEQFF. The CDR3 DNA reads TGCGCCAGCAGGCACCCAGACTACAATGAGCAGTTCTTC.

V gene TRBV29-1 combines with J gene TRBJ2-3; TRBD1 matches 7 bases. The CDR3 is made up of 14 amino acids. V lost 7 bases and J lost 2; bases outside the gene matches: 9. CDR1 is SQVTM, CDR2 ANQGSEA, per germline. The CDR3 region is CSGRTGVITDTQYF. The CDR3 DNA follows: TGCAGCGGTCGGACAGGAGTTATCACAGATACGCAGTATTTT.

The chain recombines TRBV6-5 with TRBJ1-1; D perhaps matches TRBD1 (6 bases). The germline CDR1 and CDR2 sequences are MNHEY and SVGAGI. V was cut by 0 bases and J by 1 base, with 9 bases left in between. The CDR3 spans 15 residues. For the CDR3, the DNA is TGTGCCAGCAGTTACTCGAGACAGGCGAACACTGAAGCTTTCTTT. It yields the protein CASSYSRQANTEAFF.

J is TRBJ2-7 and V is TRBV11-2; D remains unclear. The CDR3 loop spans 13 amino acids. V lost 5 bases and J 4 bases, leaving 12 bases between the germline ends. CDR1 and CDR2 from the germline V gene are SGHAT and FQNNGV. CDR3: CASSPLNDYEQYF. CDR3 DNA sequence: TGTGCCAGCAGCCCGTTAAATGATTACGAGCAGTACTTC.

This clonotype was picked up a small number of times. The chain couples TRBV3-1 to TRBJ2-7; 7 bases map to TRBD1. CDR3 length: 14 amino acids. After removal of 3 bases from V and 3 bases from J, the junction contained 5 bases not matched to a gene. Germline V gene sequence: CDR1 LGHDT, CDR2 YNNKEL (reference sequence). The CDR3 DNA sequence: TGTGCCAGCAGCCAGAACGACAGGGTCTACGAGCAGTACTTC. Its protein product is CASSQNDRVYEQYF.

This clonotype turned up a few times. This chain uses TRBV2 with TRBJ2-3; D is unclear. The CDR3 is made up of 12 amino acids. With 6 bases removed from V and 2 bases from J, the gap between germline ends came to 6 bases. CDR1 is SNHLY, CDR2 FYNNEI, per germline. The CDR3 reads CASRGITDTQYF. In nucleotides, the CDR3 is TGTGCCAGCAGGGGAATCACAGATACGCAGTATTTT.

For this clonotype: One end of the junction fails to match germline, which may point to a read error. This chain joins TRBV15 and TRBJ2-3, with a possible D match to TRBD2 (6 bases). This CDR3 is 18 amino acids long. Germline V gene lookup returns CDR1 LNHNV and CDR2 YYDKDF (reference sequence). CDR3 region: CATSRDLVTEGSTDTHYF. In DNA form, the CDR3 reads TGTGCCACCAGCAGAGATTTGGTTACGGAGGGCTCCACGGATACGCACTATTTT.

This clonotype was seen many times. The chain recombines TRBV11-2 with TRBJ2-1; D ambiguous. This CDR3 has 15 residues. Germline V gene lookup returns CDR1 SGHAT and CDR2 FQNNGV. Trimming removed 0 bases from V and 4 bases from J, with 10 bases in between. For the CDR3, the DNA is TGTGCCAGCAGCTTAGACTTCGGCCCATACAATGAGCAGTTCTTC. It translates to CASSLDFGPYNEQFF.

This clonotype was counted between two and nine times. V gene TRBV28 combines with J gene TRBJ2-1; D ambiguous. The germline V and J ends were trimmed by 4 bases and 0 bases, with 16 bases remaining between them. CDR3 size: 17 residues. The germline gives CDR1 MDHEN, CDR2 SYDVKM. The CDR3 DNA is TGTGCCAGCAGTTACCCCAGGTGGCAAGTCTCCTACAATGAGCAGTTCTTC. Its translation is CASSYPRWQVSYNEQFF.

In this sample, this clonotype turned up many times. The chain employs TRBV5-1 and TRBJ2-1; possibly TRBD2 for D (6 bases). The CDR3 spans 16 residues. V lost 4 bases and J lost 8, with 22 bases in between. The germline V gene encodes CDR1 SGHRS and CDR2 YFSETQ. In DNA form, the CDR3 reads TGCGCCAGCAGCGGGGCGGGGATCGGGTTGATCGATGAGCAGTTCTTC. Residues: CASSGAGIGLIDEQFF.

V gene TRBV6-1 combines with J gene TRBJ2-1, with a weak D call TRBD2 (5 bases). The CDR3 is 15 amino acids. Germline-derived CDR1 and CDR2 are MNHNS and SASEGT. V lost 8 bases, J lost 3 bases, and 17 bases lay in between. The CDR3 nucleotides are TGTGCCAGCCCTCCTCCCGGGGATCTCTACAATGAGCAGTTCTTC. This sequence encodes CASPPPGDLYNEQFF.